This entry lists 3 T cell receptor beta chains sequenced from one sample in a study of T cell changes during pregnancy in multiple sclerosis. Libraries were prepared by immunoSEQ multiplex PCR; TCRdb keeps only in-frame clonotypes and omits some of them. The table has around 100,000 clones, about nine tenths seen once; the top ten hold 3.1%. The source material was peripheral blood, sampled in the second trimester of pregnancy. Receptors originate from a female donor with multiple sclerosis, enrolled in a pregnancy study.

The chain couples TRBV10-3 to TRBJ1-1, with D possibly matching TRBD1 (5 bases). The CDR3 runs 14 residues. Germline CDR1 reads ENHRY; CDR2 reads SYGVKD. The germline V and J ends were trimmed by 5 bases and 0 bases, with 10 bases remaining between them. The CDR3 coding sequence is TGTGCCATCAGTCCTGACAGACTGAACACTGAAGCTTTCTTT. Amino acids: CAISPDRLNTEAFF.

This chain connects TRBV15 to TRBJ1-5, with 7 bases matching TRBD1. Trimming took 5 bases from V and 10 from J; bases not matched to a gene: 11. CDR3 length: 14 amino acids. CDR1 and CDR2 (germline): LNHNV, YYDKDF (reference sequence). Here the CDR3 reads CATSLDRSISPQHF. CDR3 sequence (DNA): TGTGCCACCAGCCTGGACAGGAGTATCAGCCCCCAGCATTTT.

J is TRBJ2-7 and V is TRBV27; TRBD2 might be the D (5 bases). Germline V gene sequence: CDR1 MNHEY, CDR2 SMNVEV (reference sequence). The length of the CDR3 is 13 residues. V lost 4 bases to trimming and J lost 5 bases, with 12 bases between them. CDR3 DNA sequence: TGTGCCAGCAGTTCACTACTAGAGAACGAGCAGTACTTC. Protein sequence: CASSSLLENEQYF.